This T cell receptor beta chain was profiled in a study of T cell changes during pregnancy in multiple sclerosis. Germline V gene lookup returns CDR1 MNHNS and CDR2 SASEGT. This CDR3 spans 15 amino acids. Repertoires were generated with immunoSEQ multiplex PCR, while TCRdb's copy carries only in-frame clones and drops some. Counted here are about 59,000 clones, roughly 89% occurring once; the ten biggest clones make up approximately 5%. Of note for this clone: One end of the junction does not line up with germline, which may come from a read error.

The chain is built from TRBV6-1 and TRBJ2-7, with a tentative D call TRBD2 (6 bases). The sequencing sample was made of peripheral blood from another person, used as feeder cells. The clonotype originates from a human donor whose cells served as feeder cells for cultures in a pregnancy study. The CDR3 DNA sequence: TGTGCCAGCAGTGAAGGAGAAGCGGGCTCCGACGAGCAGTACTTC. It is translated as CASSEGEAGSDEQYF.